This TCR beta chain came from a study of blood T cell repertoires in COVID-19. Study overall: PBMCs, B-cell-depleted T cells, or T cells provided the cDNA or gDNA that made up the material.

In the authors' workflow: By means of reference gene primer amplification, nucleated cell counts were estimated. Profiling relied on immunoSEQ multiplex PCR, and the TCRdb table lists in-frame clones only, not all of them. V and J calls and clone size come straight from that table; D and trimming were deduced from the DNA. Among about 40,000 clones listed, approximately 88% were seen once. The specimen was peripheral blood. This TCR was sampled from a woman aged 65 to 85 with acute or convalescent COVID-19.

The CDR3 loop is CASMKTSGNNEQFF. CDR3 coding DNA: TGTGCCAGCATGAAGACTAGCGGGAACAATGAGCAGTTCTTC. The chain uses TRBV6-5 and TRBJ2-1, with 11 bases aligning to TRBD2. J was trimmed by 5 bases and V by 7 bases; bases with no gene match: 4. The CDR3 consists of 14 residues. Germline V CDR1 and CDR2: MNHEY, SVGAGI.